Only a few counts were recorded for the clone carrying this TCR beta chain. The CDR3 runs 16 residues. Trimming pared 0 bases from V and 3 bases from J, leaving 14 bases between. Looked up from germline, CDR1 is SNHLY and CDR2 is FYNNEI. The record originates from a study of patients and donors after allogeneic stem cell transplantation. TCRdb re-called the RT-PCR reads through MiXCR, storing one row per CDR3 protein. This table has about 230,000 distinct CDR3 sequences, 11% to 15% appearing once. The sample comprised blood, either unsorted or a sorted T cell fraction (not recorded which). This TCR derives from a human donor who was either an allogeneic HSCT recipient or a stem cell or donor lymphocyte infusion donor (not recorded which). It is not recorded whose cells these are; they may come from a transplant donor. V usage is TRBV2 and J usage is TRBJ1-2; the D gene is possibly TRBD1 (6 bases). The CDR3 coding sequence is TGTGCCAGCAGTGAAGCGGGGACACGTCGGCACTATGGCTACACCTTC. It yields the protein CASSEAGTRRHYGYTF.